This T cell receptor beta chain came from a study of OX40 agonist ivuxolimab in advanced cancers. Points from the study as a whole: Fewer expanded clones were found on average in CD4+ than in CD8+ T cells. Expansion of clones was among the lowest in partial responders at 0.1-3.0 mg/kg.

On this clone: Its specificity is not known.

Germline V gene sequence: CDR1 SGHNT, CDR2 YENEEA. V was pared by 0 bases and J by 5 bases, with 12 bases between. CDR3 size: 15 residues. Measured with immunoSEQ multiplex PCR; TCRdb has only the in-frame clones, and not every one. The sample holds around 93,000 clones, approximately 90% seen once. The chain recombines TRBV11-3 with TRBJ2-3; perhaps TRBD1 as D (7 bases). Here the sequenced sample was CD4+ or CD8+ T cells sorted from blood, taken in a trial of the OX40 agonist ivuxolimab. This clonotype was sampled from an adult with an advanced solid tumor such as melanoma, head and neck, liver or kidney cancer. The CDR3 here is CASSLEGTAGDTQYF. CDR3 bases: TGTGCCAGCAGCTTAGAGGGGACAGCGGGAGATACGCAGTATTTT.